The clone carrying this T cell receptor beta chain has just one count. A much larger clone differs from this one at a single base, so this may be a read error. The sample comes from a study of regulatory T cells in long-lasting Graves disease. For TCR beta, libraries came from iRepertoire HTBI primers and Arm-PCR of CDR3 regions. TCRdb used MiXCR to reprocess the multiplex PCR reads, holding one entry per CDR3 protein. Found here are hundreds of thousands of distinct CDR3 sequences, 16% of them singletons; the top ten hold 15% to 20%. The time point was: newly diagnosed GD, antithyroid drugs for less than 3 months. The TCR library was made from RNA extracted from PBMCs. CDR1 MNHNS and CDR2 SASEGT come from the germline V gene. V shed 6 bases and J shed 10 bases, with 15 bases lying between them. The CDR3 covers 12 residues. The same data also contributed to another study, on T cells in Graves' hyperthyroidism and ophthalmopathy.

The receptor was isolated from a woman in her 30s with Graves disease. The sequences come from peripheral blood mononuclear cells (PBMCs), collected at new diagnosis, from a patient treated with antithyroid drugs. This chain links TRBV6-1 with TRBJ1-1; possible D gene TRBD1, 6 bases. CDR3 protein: CASRFRGGGAFF. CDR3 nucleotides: TGTGCCAGCAGATTTAGGGGGGGGGGAGCTTTCTTT.